This record concerns one T cell receptor (beta chain) sequence. This CDR3 is built from 15 residues. CDR1 and CDR2 (germline): SGHRS, YFSETQ. V gave up 0 bases and J gave up 0 bases; unmatched junction bases: 0. The TCR beta library used iRepertoire HTBI primers with Arm-PCR amplification of CDR3. One entry per CDR3 protein results from TCRdb running MiXCR on the multiplex PCR reads. This sample yields some 400,000 distinct CDR3 sequences, of which approximately 15% are seen a single time; roughly 17% belongs to the top ten. The source of the sample is a study of regulatory T cells in long-lasting Graves disease. Time point here: newly diagnosed GD, antithyroid drugs for less than 3 months. RNA isolated from PBMCs was used to make the TCR library. These records were also assigned to another study, of T cells in Graves' hyperthyroidism and ophthalmopathy.

The chain uses TRBV5-1 and TRBJ1-1; TRBD1 agrees at 9 bases. This specimen was peripheral blood mononuclear cells (PBMCs), taken at new diagnosis, from a patient treated with antithyroid drugs. The TCR comes from a woman in her 30s with Graves disease. The CDR3, as DNA: TGCGCCAGCAGCTTGGACAGGGGGCTGAACACTGAAGCTTTCTTT. Amino acids: CASSLDRGLNTEAFF.